Below, 21 T cell receptor beta chains from the same sample are listed, as sequenced in a study of blood T cell repertoires in COVID-19 (dated by TCRdb to the early 2020s). Receptors were amplified or captured by the immunoSEQ multiplex PCR assay. TCRdb holds this immuneACCESS table with in-frame rearrangements only. Some clones are missing; in checked studies, unresolved V genes explain under half, and the rest has no known cause. This sample has 50,000 to 65,000 clones in its table, and 70% to 90% of those were observed once. The ten largest account for over 0.8% of the sample. Sample: peripheral blood. These receptors were obtained from a man aged 65-85 years with acute or convalescent COVID-19.

This chain uses TRBV19 with TRBJ2-1; 8 nucleotides align to TRBD2. The CDR3 is made up of 14 amino acids. CDR1 is LNHDA, CDR2 SQIVND, per germline (reference sequence). The V gene end was trimmed by 5 bases and the J gene end by 5 bases; junction bases not matched to a gene: 5. CDR3 amino acids: CASSPGGYNNEQFF. DNA for the CDR3: TGTGCCAGTAGTCCGGGGGGGTACAACAATGAGCAGTTCTTC.

The V call is TRBV7-8, the J call TRBJ2-7; 9 nucleotides align to TRBD1. Germline V gene lookup returns CDR1 SGHVS and CDR2 FQNEAQ. Unmatched junction bases numbered 8, after V lost 4 bases and J lost 4 bases. This CDR3 has 15 amino acids. CDR3 nucleotides: TGTGCCAGCAGCTATAGCCGGGACAGGGCTTACGAGCAGTACTTC. It encodes CASSYSRDRAYEQYF.

This clone was counted once. The gene calls are TRBV5-1 and TRBJ2-2; 8 positions match TRBD2. CDR1 is SGHRS and CDR2 is YFSETQ in the germline V gene. This CDR3 is built from 16 residues. V lost 4 bases to trimming and J lost 5 bases; unmatched junction nucleotides: 10. The CDR3 nucleotides read TGCGCCAGCAGCCCCTACGGGGGGGGAACGACCGGGGAGCTGTTTTTT. This codes for CASSPYGGGTTGELFF.

V and J are TRBV7-2 and TRBJ2-2; 12 bases fit TRBD2. After removal of 2 bases from V and 1 base from J, the junction contained 5 bases not matched to a gene. This CDR3 is 18 amino acids long. Germline V gene sequence: CDR1 SGHTA, CDR2 FQGNSA. DNA for the CDR3: TGTGCCAGCAGCTTACTAGCGGGAGGGCCAAGGAACACCGGGGAGCTGTTTTTT. Amino acids: CASSLLAGGPRNTGELFF. Together with reference TRBV7-2 and TRBJ2-2, the CDR3 gives the full variable domain: GAGVSQSPSNKVTEKGKDVELRCDPISGHTALYWYRQSLGQGLEFLIYFQGNSAPDKSGLPSDRFSAERTGGSVSTLTIQRTQQEDSAVYLCASSLLAGGPRNTGELFFGEGSRLTVL.

This chain links TRBV4-1 with TRBJ2-3; 7 bases are a match to TRBD2. V shed 0 bases and J 3 bases; nucleotides not matched to a gene: 6. CDR1 is MGHRA, CDR2 YSYEKL, per germline. CDR3 length: 16 residues. In nucleotides, the CDR3 is TGCGCCAGCAGCCAAGATCGGGGCGGGAGAACAGATACGCAGTATTTT. Translation gives CASSQDRGGRTDTQYF.

The chain uses TRBV18 and TRBJ2-7; 10 bases fit TRBD1. The trim removed 1 base at V and 1 base at J, leaving 4 bases unmatched. CDR3 length: 16 amino acids. Germline CDR1 and CDR2: KGHSH and LQKENI. CDR3 region: CASSPQRGQGSYEQYF. In DNA form, the CDR3 reads TGTGCCAGCTCACCACAACGGGGACAGGGGTCCTACGAGCAGTACTTC.

This chain connects TRBV15 to TRBJ2-7, with a tentative D call TRBD2 (6 bases). CDR1 is LNHNV, CDR2 YYDKDF, per germline (reference sequence). CDR3 length: 13 amino acids. V shed 3 bases and J shed 2 bases, with 8 bases lying between them. Here the CDR3 DNA reads TGTGCCACCAGCAGGGACTACACCTACGAGCAGTACTTC. Residues: CATSRDYTYEQYF.

V gene TRBV19 combines with J gene TRBJ1-4; D is perhaps TRBD1 (5 bases). The V gene's germline CDR1 is LNHDA and CDR2 SQIVND (reference sequence). V was pared by 5 bases and J by 8 bases, with 12 bases between. This CDR3 region has 13 residues. DNA of the CDR3: TGTGCCAGTAGTGTCTACGCAGGGGAAAAACTGTTTTTT. This sequence encodes CASSVYAGEKLFF.

V and J are TRBV5-1 and TRBJ2-3, with 14 bases that match TRBD2. Per germline, CDR1 SGHRS and CDR2 YFSETQ. The CDR3 spans 17 residues. J gave up 5 bases and V 3 bases, and 8 bases lay outside the gene matches. The CDR3 sequence is CASSSTTSGGARDTQYF. The CDR3, as DNA: TGCGCCAGCAGCTCGACGACTAGCGGGGGGGCCCGAGATACGCAGTATTTT.

The chain carries TRBV9 and TRBJ2-2, with 14 nucleotides matching TRBD2. The CDR3 is 16 residues long. Germline values: CDR1 SGDLS, CDR2 YYNGEE. Losses at the gene ends were 2 bases for V and 6 bases for J; bases not matched to a gene: 3. CDR3 region: CASSVGTSGSPGELFF. The CDR3 DNA reads as TGTGCCAGCAGCGTGGGGACTAGCGGGAGCCCCGGGGAGCTGTTTTTT.

This chain links TRBV11-2 with TRBJ2-2; TRBD2 matches at 13 bases. This CDR3 has 15 residues. The germline gives CDR1 SGHAT, CDR2 FQNNGV. J was trimmed by 6 bases and V by 5 bases; bases with no gene match: 3. This CDR3 is CASSPLAGGAGELFF. The CDR3 coding sequence is TGTGCCAGCAGCCCACTAGCGGGAGGGGCCGGGGAGCTGTTTTTT. The full variable domain, its missing parts supplied by reference TRBV11-2 and TRBJ2-2, is EAGVAQSPRYKIIEKRQSVAFWCNPISGHATLYWYQQILGQGPKLLIQFQNNGVVDDSQLPKDRFSAERLKGVDSTLKIQPAKLEDSAVYLCASSPLAGGAGELFFGEGSRLTVL.

This chain joins TRBV14 and TRBJ2-7, with 7 bases lining up with TRBD1. Germline loops: CDR1 SGHDN, CDR2 FVKESK. The CDR3 is 14 amino acids. V gave up 4 bases and J gave up 0 bases; unmatched junction bases: 3. The CDR3 region has the DNA TGTGCCAGCAGCCTATGGACAGGCTCCTACGAGCAGTACTTC. Amino acid sequence: CASSLWTGSYEQYF.

The chain employs TRBV28 and TRBJ1-5, with D perhaps TRBD1 (6 bases). Germline V gene lookup returns CDR1 MDHEN and CDR2 SYDVKM. This CDR3 is built from 15 residues. The V and J ends lost 10 bases and 1 base respectively, with 17 bases between them. The CDR3 sequence is CAIPPAGASNQPQHF. The CDR3 DNA reads TGTGCCATCCCCCCCGCGGGGGCGAGCAATCAGCCCCAGCATTTT.

V usage is TRBV10-3 and J usage is TRBJ1-1; TRBD1 is a possible D gene (6 bases). The CDR3 has 13 residues. Germline CDR1 is ENHRY and CDR2 is SYGVKD. The V and J ends lost 7 bases and 4 bases respectively, with 13 bases between them. The CDR3 region has the DNA TGTGCCATCATGGACCAGGGGAGCACTGAAGCTTTCTTT. Its protein is CAIMDQGSTEAFF.

The CDR3 protein is CASSEGIRGNQPQHF. The DNA for the CDR3 is TGTGCCAGCAGTGAAGGGATCAGGGGGAATCAGCCCCAGCATTTT. The chain employs TRBV2 and TRBJ1-5; the match to TRBD1 covers 7 bases. The CDR3 contains 15 residues. Germline V gene lookup returns CDR1 SNHLY and CDR2 FYNNEI. The ends lost 1 base at V and 4 bases at J; junction bases unmatched: 4.

The V gene is TRBV28, the J gene TRBJ1-2; 9 bases line up with TRBD1. Trimming removed 4 bases from V and 4 bases from J; junction bases left unmatched: 4. The CDR3 runs 14 residues. Germline V gene sequence: CDR1 MDHEN, CDR2 SYDVKM. The CDR3 nucleotides are TGTGCCAGCAGTTCCACAGGGGGCGCCTATGGCTACACCTTC. Translated: CASSSTGGAYGYTF.

The CDR3 sequence: CASLDRVGQPQHF. The CDR3 DNA reads as TGTGCCAGCTTGGACAGGGTTGGGCAGCCCCAGCATTTT. The rearrangement joins TRBV6-6 to TRBJ1-5, with TRBD1 matching 8 bases. Germline CDR1 and CDR2: MNHNY and SVGAGI (reference sequence). V was clipped by 8 bases and J by 7 bases; unmatched bases: 7. The CDR3 runs to 13 residues.

The chain links TRBV7-8 to TRBJ2-3, with TRBD2 matching over 8 bases. The germline gives CDR1 SGHVS, CDR2 FQNEAQ. This CDR3 has 16 residues. V lost 1 base, J lost 5 bases, and 8 bases stayed unmatched. CDR3 region: CASSLVSGTRGDTQYF. Written as DNA, the CDR3 is TGTGCCAGCAGCTTAGTAAGCGGGACTAGGGGAGATACGCAGTATTTT.

The chain is built from TRBV12-3 or TRBV12-4 and TRBJ2-7; D possibly corresponds to TRBD2 (6 bases). Trimming removed 6 bases at V and 4 bases at J, with 10 bases between. The CDR3 runs 12 residues. CDR3 region: CASRPGLYEQYF. CDR3 nucleotide sequence: TGTGCCAGCAGGCCGGGACTGTACGAGCAGTACTTC.

The chain couples TRBV19 to TRBJ2-6; D is unresolved. The CDR3 spans 15 residues. V gave up 4 bases and J gave up 0 bases, with 7 bases separating them. Germline assignment: CDR1 LNHDA and CDR2 SQIVND (reference sequence). The DNA for the CDR3 is TGTGCCAGTAGTAAGGCGGACTCTGGGGCCAACGTCCTGACTTTC. It yields the protein CASSKADSGANVLTF.

V and J are TRBV19 and TRBJ2-6; maybe TRBD1 (6 bases). Trimming took off 4 bases at V and 4 bases at J, with 14 bases between the two ends. Per germline, CDR1 LNHDA and CDR2 SQIVND (reference sequence). There are 16 residues in the CDR3. CDR3: CASSTERGGGANVLTF. CDR3 sequence (DNA): TGTGCCAGTAGTACCGAACGAGGGGGAGGGGCCAACGTCCTGACTTTC. Variable domain in full (rest from reference TRBV19 and TRBJ2-6): DGGITQSPKYLFRKEGQNVTLSCEQNLNHDAMYWYRQDPGQGLRLIYYSQIVNDFQKGDIAEGYSVSREKKESFPLTVTSAQKNPTAFYLCASSTERGGGANVLTFGAGSRLTVL.